This T cell receptor beta chain was captured by sequencing in a study of T-cell reconstitution after alpha-beta-depleted transplantation in children. Points from the study as a whole: T-cell numbers and diversity, one year after transplant, stemmed largely from T cells that were newly produced.

CDR1 and CDR2 (germline): SGHAT, FQNNGV. This CDR3 is built from 14 residues. Deletions cut 1 base from V and 2 bases from J, with 8 bases between. This clonotype showed up just a few times. The target antigen is unknown. Unique molecular identifiers were used to barcode this TCRbeta library. TCRdb passed the PCR reads through MiXCR, listing each CDR3 protein once. Here the sample spans about 980,000 distinct CDR3 sequences, about 29% being singletons. V gene TRBV11-2 combines with J gene TRBJ2-5, with no clear D. The sequence came from a boy under two years old who had a stem cell transplant for SCID, so the T cells may come from the graft donor. The specimen comprised PBMCs, mostly from graft donor cells, sampled 360 days after TCRalphabeta/CD19-depleted stem cell transplant. Here the CDR3 DNA reads TGTGCCAGCAGCTTAGGTTATGGTCAAGAGACCCAGTACTTC. This encodes CASSLGYGQETQYF. The full variable domain, its missing parts supplied by reference TRBV11-2 and TRBJ2-5, is EAGVAQSPRYKIIEKRQSVAFWCNPISGHATLYWYQQILGQGPKLLIQFQNNGVVDDSQLPKDRFSAERLKGVDSTLKIQPAKLEDSAVYLCASSLGYGQETQYFGPGTRLLVL.